This T cell receptor (beta chain) was sequenced for a study of blood T cells in healthy people across ages. The second PCR ran about 6 to 12 cycles with a sample-barcoded 5' primer and J-beta primers. TCRdb analysed the 5' RACE reads with MiXCR anew, one entry per CDR3 protein. Of about 780,000 distinct CDR3 sequences in the sample, under 80% were seen once. Per-sample yields of isolated PBMCs were at least 7 million. This CDR3 spans 14 amino acids. Per germline, CDR1 MDHEN and CDR2 SYDVKM. The trim removed 6 bases at V and 0 bases at J, leaving 5 bases unmatched. The chain has TRBV28 and TRBJ2-7; TRBD1 matches 7 bases. The sequenced material came from blood. The sequence was collected from a young man in good health. The CDR3 sequence: CASRPGTVSYEQYF. CDR3 in DNA: TGTGCCAGCAGACCCGGGACAGTCTCCTACGAGCAGTACTTC.